In this sample, the clone carrying this T cell receptor beta chain turned up a few times. The V segment lost 4 bases and the J segment 9 bases; nucleotides outside the gene matches: 11. Germline V gene data show CDR1 as SGHTA and CDR2 as FQGNSA. The CDR3 is made up of 15 amino acids. The data were taken from a study of shared clonotypes between healthy human individuals. Whole-study context: The donor pool was made up of two women and a few men aged 18 to 49.

At deep level, the assay was performed. Unsorted PBMC replicate PCRs used 300 ng DNA, around 28,000 T cell genomes. Unsorted PBMC DNA was run through sequencing on ten immunoSEQ deep assay plates. Here immunoSEQ multiplex PCR was the method, and the copy in TCRdb shows in-frame clones only, minus some. The repertoire has about 100,000 clones, approximately 51% of them found once; the top ten carry over 12%. The clonotype comes from a woman in her 40s in good health. Some clones in this sample may be carry-over from other donors' samples. The specimen sequenced was PBMCs. The V call is TRBV7-2, the J call TRBJ1-3; TRBD1 matches 8 bases. CDR3 nucleotides: TGTGCCAGCAGCTATCAGGGGGCTAGGTCGGGCACCATATATTTT. Its translation is CASSYQGARSGTIYF.